This T cell receptor beta chain was sequenced during a study of cytomegalovirus exposure and HLA in healthy donors. The PCR contained 60 Vbeta and 13 Jbeta primers. Produced via immunoSEQ multiplex PCR; TCRdb's table is partial and in-frame only. The sample lists tens of thousands of clones, about 70% occurring once. This CDR3 has 12 residues. Deletions cut 4 bases from V and 3 bases from J, with 6 bases between. The germline CDR1 and CDR2 sequences are KGHSH and LQKENI. The clonotype comes from a man in his sixties in good health and CMV-seronegative. Sequencing was carried out using PBMCs. This chain links TRBV18 with TRBJ2-5, with D perhaps matching TRBD1 (5 bases). CDR3 nucleotides: TGTGCCAGCTCACTCAGGGAAGAGACCCAGTACTTC. Translated: CASSLREETQYF.